Below, 28 T cell receptor beta chains from the same sample are listed, as sequenced in a study of T-cell reconstitution after alpha-beta-depleted transplantation in children. As it was prepared, the TCRbeta library received unique molecular identifiers. TCRdb reprocessed the PCR reads via MiXCR and lists one record per CDR3 protein. The sample holds nearly 400,000 distinct CDR3 sequences; roughly 21% are singletons and the top ten take around 4%. Sequencing was performed on PBMCs from the stem cell graft donor, taken from the stem cell graft. These receptor sequences come from a human donor who donated a stem cell graft to a child with acute myeloid leukemia.

The chain employs TRBV3-1 and TRBJ2-7; D remains ambiguous. The germline gives CDR1 LGHDT, CDR2 YNNKEL (reference sequence). Trimming stripped 1 base from V and 2 bases from J, with 9 bases between. There are 14 residues in the CDR3. This chain's CDR3 is CASSQGSLPYEQYF. CDR3 bases: TGTGCCAGCAGCCAAGGGAGTCTTCCCTACGAGCAGTACTTC.

This clonotype was detected only a few times. The V gene is TRBV28, the J gene TRBJ2-1; 10 nucleotides align to TRBD2. With 2 bases clipped from V and 2 bases from J, the junction kept 24 bases outside the gene matches. The CDR3 spans 23 residues. Germline V gene lookup returns CDR1 MDHEN and CDR2 SYDVKM. The CDR3 reads CASSLGFRGSSGRAVSPYNEQFF. The CDR3 DNA reads as TGTGCCAGCAGTTTAGGGTTCAGGGGGTCAAGCGGGAGGGCCGTAAGCCCCTACAATGAGCAGTTCTTC.

This clonotype was found many times. The chain has TRBV29-1 and TRBJ2-2, with 7 bases identical to TRBD1. The CDR3 totals 14 residues. The germline V gene has CDR1 SQVTM and CDR2 ANQGSEA. Trimming at V came to 4 bases and at J to 3 bases, leaving 5 bases not matched to a gene. CDR3 sequence: CSVGWQGDTGELFF. CDR3 nucleotides: TGCAGCGTTGGGTGGCAGGGGGACACCGGGGAGCTGTTTTTT.

The chain is built from TRBV9 and TRBJ2-1; possible D gene TRBD1, 5 bases. The CDR3 loop spans 14 amino acids. Germline CDR1 SGDLS, CDR2 YYNGEE. The V and J ends lost 3 bases and 5 bases respectively, with 12 bases between them. CDR3 protein: CASSALDTDNEQFF. CDR3 coding DNA: TGTGCCAGCAGCGCTTTGGACACTGACAATGAGCAGTTCTTC.

This clonotype showed up just a few times. The chain links TRBV12-3 or TRBV12-4 to TRBJ1-4; D unclear. The V end lost 3 bases, the J end lost 7 bases, and 9 bases lay between the germline ends. This CDR3 region has 13 residues. CDR3 in amino acids: CASSLVILEKLFF. The CDR3 coding sequence is TGTGCCAGCAGTTTGGTGATTCTTGAAAAACTGTTTTTT.

This chain uses TRBV2 with TRBJ2-3; 14 bases are shared with TRBD2. CDR3 length: 16 residues. CDR1 and CDR2 from the germline V gene are SNHLY and FYNNEI. J lost 6 bases, V lost 3 bases, and 5 bases had no gene match. The DNA for the CDR3 is TGTGCCAGCAGTGACGGACTAGCGGGAGGTACGGATACGCAGTATTTT. This codes for CASSDGLAGGTDTQYF.

The sample holds many counts of this clonotype. This rearrangement joins TRBV9 to TRBJ1-2; D is possibly TRBD1 (6 bases). CDR1 is SGDLS, CDR2 YYNGEE, per germline. This CDR3 is 14 amino acids long. Trimming took 3 bases from V and 0 from J, leaving 9 bases between them. The CDR3 loop reads CASSATGANYGYTF. The CDR3 DNA reads TGTGCCAGCAGCGCGACAGGAGCTAACTATGGCTACACCTTC. Based on the CDR3 plus reference TRBV9 and TRBJ1-2, the full variable domain is DSGVTQTPKHLITATGQRVTLRCSPRSGDLSVYWYQQSLDQGLQFLIQYYNGEERAKGNILERFSAQQFPDLHSELNLSSLELGDSALYFCASSATGANYGYTFGSGTRLTVV.

DNA of the CDR3: TGTGCCACCAGTGACCCCAGGGGTCGTAGCTCCTACAATGAGCAGTTCTTC. It yields the protein CATSDPRGRSSYNEQFF. This chain connects TRBV24-1 to TRBJ2-1; TRBD1 is a possible D gene (6 bases). Per germline, CDR1 KGHDR and CDR2 SFDVKD. The CDR3 extends over 17 amino acids. Trimming took 4 bases from V and 0 from J, leaving 15 bases between them.

The CDR3 is CASEPSGGTSGVTDTQYF. Written as DNA, the CDR3 is TGTGCCAGCGAACCCTCGGGGGGGACTAGCGGGGTGACAGATACGCAGTATTTT. The rearrangement joins TRBV6-1 to TRBJ2-3; TRBD2 matches 13 bases. Trimming at V came to 8 bases and at J to 3 bases, leaving 14 bases not matched to a gene. This CDR3 contains 18 residues. Germline V CDR1 and CDR2: MNHNS, SASEGT.

This chain connects TRBV28 to TRBJ2-3; 12 positions agree with TRBD1. In germline, CDR1 is MDHEN, CDR2 SYDVKM. Germline trimming cut 6 bases from V and 7 bases from J; bases unmatched to any gene: 11. This CDR3 has 16 residues. CDR3 nucleotides: TGTGCCAGCAGCACACCGGGACAGGGGGCAAGGTATACGCAGTATTTT. Its translation is CASSTPGQGARYTQYF. The full variable domain, its missing parts supplied by reference TRBV28 and TRBJ2-3, is DVKVTQSSRYLVKRTGEKVFLECVQDMDHENMFWYRQDPGLGLRLIYFSYDVKMKEKGDIPEGYSVSREKKERFSLILESASTNQTSMYLCASSTPGQGARYTQYFGPGTRLTVL.

This clonotype was seen only a few times. This chain links TRBV28 with TRBJ2-7, with TRBD1 matching 8 bases. There are 13 residues in the CDR3. With 10 bases clipped from V and 2 bases from J, the junction kept 7 bases outside the gene matches. Germline loops: CDR1 MDHEN, CDR2 SYDVKM. The CDR3 DNA follows: TGTGCCACCCGGCTACAGGGGGCCTACGAGCAGTACTTC. This codes for CATRLQGAYEQYF.

There are a few counts of this clonotype. The rearrangement links TRBV5-1 to TRBJ2-7; 8 bases line up with TRBD1. This CDR3 comprises 14 residues. Germline V gene lookup returns CDR1 SGHRS and CDR2 YFSETQ. With 6 bases clipped from V and 3 bases from J, the junction kept 8 bases outside the gene matches. CDR3 in DNA: TGCGCCAGCAAGATGAGGACAGGGTACTACGAGCAGTACTTC. This translates into CASKMRTGYYEQYF.

The table lists this clonotype with a few counts. The chain couples TRBV20-1 to TRBJ2-2, with D hard to call. Germline V lookup: CDR1 DFQATT, CDR2 SNEGSKA (reference sequence). CDR3 size: 15 residues. Between the trimmed V and J ends, which lost 7 bases and 4 bases, there was a span of 19 bases. The CDR3 here is CSVLTGPRFTGELFF. CDR3 DNA: TGCAGTGTCCTAACCGGGCCCAGATTCACCGGGGAGCTGTTTTTT.

V gene TRBV5-1 combines with J gene TRBJ2-1; 14 bases map to TRBD2. V was clipped by 7 bases and J by 7 bases; unmatched bases: 4. The CDR3 loop spans 14 amino acids. Germline lookup yields CDR1 SGHRS and CDR2 YFSETQ. CDR3 region: CASFGTSGSNEQFF. DNA of the CDR3: TGCGCCAGCTTCGGGACTAGCGGGAGTAATGAGCAGTTCTTC.

This clonotype was counted a few times. The chain recombines TRBV5-1 with TRBJ2-1, with 12 bases fitting TRBD2. The V segment lost 4 bases and the J segment 5 bases; nucleotides outside the gene matches: 7. Germline V lookup: CDR1 SGHRS, CDR2 YFSETQ. The CDR3 runs 16 residues. CDR3 DNA: TGCGCCAGCAGCACGTTACTAGCGGGAGGTCACAATGAGCAGTTCTTC. Translation gives CASSTLLAGGHNEQFF.

The table lists this clonotype with a few counts. The V gene is TRBV27, the J gene TRBJ2-7; no clear D. In germline, CDR1 is MNHEY, CDR2 SMNVEV (reference sequence). Trimming left V 0 bases short and J 4 bases short, with 7 bases between. This CDR3 region has 13 residues. CDR3 nucleotide sequence: TGTGCCAGCAGTTTATCGTTCAGGTACGAGCAGTACTTC. This translates into CASSLSFRYEQYF.

The rearrangement links TRBV5-1 to TRBJ2-3, with 10 nucleotides matching TRBD2. Germline trimming cut 4 bases from V and 6 bases from J; bases unmatched to any gene: 17. The CDR3 is 18 residues long. From germline, CDR1 is SGHRS and CDR2 YFSETQ. The CDR3 sequence is CASSTRAAGGPRLDTQYF. CDR3 sequence (DNA): TGCGCCAGCAGCACCCGTGCAGCGGGAGGGCCGAGGTTGGATACGCAGTATTTT. The full variable domain, rest sourced from reference TRBV5-1 and TRBJ2-3, is KAGVTQTPRYLIKTRGQQVTLSCSPISGHRSVSWYQQTPGQGLQFLFEYFSETQRNKGNFPGRFSGRQFSNSRSEMNVSTLELGDSALYLCASSTRAAGGPRLDTQYFGPGTRLTVL.

The chain joins TRBV7-2 to TRBJ2-7, with 8 positions matching TRBD1. Germline V gene data show CDR1 as SGHTA and CDR2 as FQGNSA. Trimming took 4 bases from V and 1 from J; bases not matched to a gene: 6. This CDR3 region has 15 residues. CDR3 DNA sequence: TGTGCCAGCAGCTCGCCGGGACAGGCGTCCTACGAGCAGTACTTC. As protein: CASSSPGQASYEQYF.

The chain has TRBV11-2 and TRBJ1-1, with D uncertain. Trimming removed 1 base from V and 8 bases from J, with 11 bases in between. CDR1 SGHAT and CDR2 FQNNGV come from the germline V gene. CDR3 length equals 13 residues. CDR3 protein: CASSLVQYPEAFF. CDR3 sequence (DNA): TGTGCCAGCAGCTTAGTGCAGTACCCCGAAGCTTTCTTT.

This clonotype has only a few counts. This chain uses TRBV7-2 with TRBJ2-5, with D perhaps matching TRBD2 (6 bases). Per the germline V gene, CDR1 is SGHTA and CDR2 is FQGNSA. V was clipped by 1 base and J by 5 bases, with 14 bases between them. The CDR3 runs to 15 residues. The CDR3 DNA reads as TGTGCCAGCAGCTTAGAGACTAGGCGGCCTGAGACCCAGTACTTC. This encodes CASSLETRRPETQYF.

This clonotype turned up a few times. The genes are TRBV12-3 or TRBV12-4 and TRBJ2-7; D perhaps matches TRBD2 (5 bases). There are 15 residues in the CDR3. The V end was cut by 0 bases, the J end by 2 bases, with 11 bases between. Here the CDR3 reads CASSLARTVAYEQYF. The DNA of the CDR3 is TGTGCCAGCAGTTTAGCGCGGACTGTGGCCTACGAGCAGTACTTC.

There are a few counts of this clonotype. The J gene is TRBJ2-7, the V gene TRBV12-3 or TRBV12-4, with 7 bases that match TRBD1. The V gene end was trimmed by 5 bases and the J gene end by 3 bases; junction bases not matched to a gene: 7. This CDR3 spans 14 amino acids. CDR3 sequence (DNA): TGTGCCAGCAGTCCGGGACAGACATACTACGAGCAGTACTTC. Its protein product is CASSPGQTYYEQYF.

The V call is TRBV7-9, the J call TRBJ1-4; tentative D call: TRBD1 (5 bases). Trimming shortened V by 3 bases and J by 4 bases, and 15 bases separated the two germline ends. This CDR3 has 16 residues. CDR1 SEHNR and CDR2 FQNEAQ come from the germline V gene (reference sequence). CDR3 coding DNA: TGTGCCAGCAGCTTGGGCTTGGGACCTCGTAATGAAAAACTGTTTTTT. It translates to CASSLGLGPRNEKLFF.

The chain combines TRBV29-1 with TRBJ1-2, with a weak D call TRBD1 (5 bases). The germline CDR1 and CDR2 sequences are SQVTM and ANQGSEA. Trimming took off 4 bases at V and 6 bases at J, with 15 bases between the two ends. The CDR3 extends over 13 amino acids. DNA of the CDR3: TGCAGCGTTGTAAGGCAGGGACGGGATGGCTACACCTTC. Translated, it gives CSVVRQGRDGYTF. Full variable domain (rest looked up from reference TRBV29-1 and TRBJ1-2): SAVISQKPSRDICQRGTSLTIQCQVDSQVTMMFWYRQQPGQSLTLIATANQGSEATYESGFVIDKFPISRPNLTFSTLTVSNMSPEDSSIYLCSVVRQGRDGYTFGSGTRLTVV.

The genes are TRBV28 and TRBJ2-7, with 10 bases lining up with TRBD2. Unmatched junction bases numbered 3, after V lost 1 base and J lost 3 bases. The CDR3 extends over 15 amino acids. Germline V gives CDR1 MDHEN, CDR2 SYDVKM. CDR3 coding DNA: TGTGCCAGCAGTTTATTGGGACTAGCGTTCTACGAGCAGTACTTC. It translates to CASSLLGLAFYEQYF.

This clonotype came up many times. This rearrangement joins TRBV4-3 to TRBJ2-3; D is uncertain. V was pared by 4 bases and J by 5 bases, with 16 bases between. The CDR3 is 15 residues long. CDR1 and CDR2 from the germline V gene are LGHNA and YSLEER. As DNA, the CDR3 is TGCGCCAGCAGCCCCGTATTGGGCAGAGGAGATACGCAGTATTTT. This gives the protein CASSPVLGRGDTQYF.

The V gene is TRBV12-3 or TRBV12-4, the J gene TRBJ2-6, with D perhaps assigned TRBD1 or TRBD2 (5 bases each). The CDR3 has 18 residues. The ends were cut back, 4 bases at V and 0 bases at J, with 16 bases in the middle. CDR3 sequence reads: CASSWGIRYGSGANVLTF. CDR3 in DNA: TGTGCCAGCAGTTGGGGGATAAGGTACGGCTCTGGGGCCAACGTCCTGACTTTC.

This chain joins TRBV5-5 and TRBJ1-4; TRBD1 matches 8 bases. V dropped 4 bases and J dropped 4; count of bases not matched to a gene: 3. Germline V gives CDR1 SGHKS, CDR2 YYEKEE (reference sequence). The CDR3 totals 14 residues. CDR3: CASSPTGVNEKLFF. The CDR3, as DNA: TGTGCCAGCAGCCCGACAGGGGTTAATGAAAAACTGTTTTTT.